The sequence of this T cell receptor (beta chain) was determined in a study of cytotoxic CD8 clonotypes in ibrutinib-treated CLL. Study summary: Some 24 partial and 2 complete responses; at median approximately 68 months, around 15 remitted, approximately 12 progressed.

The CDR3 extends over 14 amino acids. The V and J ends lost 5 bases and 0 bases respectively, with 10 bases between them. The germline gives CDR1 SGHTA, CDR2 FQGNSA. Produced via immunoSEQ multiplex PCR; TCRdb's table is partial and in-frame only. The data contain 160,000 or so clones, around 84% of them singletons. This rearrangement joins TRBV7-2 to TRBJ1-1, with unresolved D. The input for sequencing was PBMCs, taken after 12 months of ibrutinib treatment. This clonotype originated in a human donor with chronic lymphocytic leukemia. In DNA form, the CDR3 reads TGTGCCAGCAGCACCACAGTCATGAACACTGAAGCTTTCTTT. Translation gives CASSTTVMNTEAFF.